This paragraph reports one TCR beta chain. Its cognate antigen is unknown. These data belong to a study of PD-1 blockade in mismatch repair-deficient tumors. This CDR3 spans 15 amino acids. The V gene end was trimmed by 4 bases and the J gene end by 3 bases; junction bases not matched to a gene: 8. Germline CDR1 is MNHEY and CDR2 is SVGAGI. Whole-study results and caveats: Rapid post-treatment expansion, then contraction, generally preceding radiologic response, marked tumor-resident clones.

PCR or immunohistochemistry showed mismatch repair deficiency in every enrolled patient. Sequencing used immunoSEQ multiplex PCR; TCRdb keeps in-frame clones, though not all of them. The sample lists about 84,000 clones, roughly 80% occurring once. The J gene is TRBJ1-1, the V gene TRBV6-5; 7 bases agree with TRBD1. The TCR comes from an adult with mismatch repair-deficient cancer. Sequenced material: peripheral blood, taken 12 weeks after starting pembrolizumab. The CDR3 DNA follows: TGTGCCAGCAGTTCCCGACAGGGAGGGGACACTGAAGCTTTCTTT. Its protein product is CASSSRQGGDTEAFF.